The T cell receptor (beta chain) described here comes from a study of OX40 agonist ivuxolimab in advanced cancers. Study as a whole: The study enrolled dose-escalation patients with hepatocellular carcinoma, melanoma, renal cell or head and neck cancer. Patients were under 90% male with ages about 23 to 80, mean approximately 58. Under the entry rules, prior anti-PD-1, anti-PD-L1 or anti-CTLA-4 therapy was allowed, and approximately 36% had some. Study-level findings and limits: Clones of CD4+ and CD8+ blood T cells grew by week 6 at doses of 0.1 to 3.0 mg/kg.

With regard to this clone: Its cognate antigen is unknown.

CDR1 and CDR2 from the germline V gene are PRHDT and FYEKMQ (reference sequence). This CDR3 spans 14 amino acids. V lost 7 bases to trimming and J lost 0 bases, with 13 bases between them. Produced via immunoSEQ multiplex PCR; TCRdb's table is partial and in-frame only. The data contain 9,500 to 15,000 clones, around 86% of them singletons. The material was CD4+ or CD8+ T cells sorted from blood, obtained in a trial of the OX40 agonist ivuxolimab. This TCR came from an adult with an advanced solid tumor such as melanoma, head and neck, liver or kidney cancer. J is TRBJ2-7 and V is TRBV13; D is perhaps TRBD1 or TRBD2 (5 bases each). Here the CDR3 reads CASTSGTSSYEQYF. The CDR3 DNA reads TGTGCCAGCACCTCCGGGACCTCCTCCTACGAGCAGTACTTC.